This TCR beta chain was recorded in a study of CD4 T cells in relation to SARS-CoV-2 and coronaviruses. Study context: PBMCs were cultured with antigen for roughly 9 days before TCR beta sequencing. Regarding the study as a whole: In around 67% of donors, memory CD4+ clonotypes crossrecognized SARS-CoV-2 and at least one common cold coronavirus spike.

The unexposed donors gave CD4+ T cells in about 2011-2019, prior to COVID-19. After less than 11 days of culture, CD4+ T cells were isolated. As cell numbers allowed, unexposed-donor CD4+ T cells faced SARS-CoV-2 S/N and four cold-coronavirus spikes. The table came from immunoSEQ multiplex PCR; TCRdb's copy has only in-frame clones and leaves some out. This repertoire shows approximately 25,000 clones, 60% to 85% found once; its top ten account for roughly 22%. Details on this clone: Its antigen is currently unknown.

With 5 bases removed from V and 3 bases from J, the gap between germline ends came to 5 bases. The CDR3 has 12 amino acids. Germline V gene data show CDR1 as SGHAT and CDR2 as FQNNGV. The chain uses TRBV11-2 and TRBJ1-3; D is unclear. Sample: CD4+ T cells from PBMCs, cultured in vitro. This clonotype was obtained from a human donor in good health. The CDR3 nucleotides are TGTGCCAGCAGCGACAATGGAAACACCATATATTTT. Protein product: CASSDNGNTIYF.